This record looks at one T cell receptor beta chain sequence and its context. Its antigen is not known. The data were taken from a study of chemoradiotherapy in HPV16-positive cancers. Study as a whole: Candidate HPV-specific T-cell clones and common TCR motifs came from functional assays in a couple of HPV16-positive patients. General study points: Non-HPV-specific T cells did not expand in tumors during treatment, whereas candidate HPV-specific clones and E7-related motifs did. Only a couple of HPV16-positive patients supplied the functional HPV-specificity definition. For HPV16-positive patients, expanding HPV-responsive T cells associated with longer recurrence-free survival.

With 5 bases removed from V and 3 bases from J, the gap between germline ends came to 14 bases. This CDR3 comprises 14 residues. Germline V CDR1 and CDR2: LNHNV, YYDKDF (reference sequence). Assay: immunoSEQ multiplex PCR; the TCRdb copy retains only in-frame clones and omits some. The data contain 6,000 to 9,500 clones, around 74% of them seen just once; the ten biggest clones take up 16%. The receptor comes from a human donor with HPV-associated anogenital cancer. The chain uses TRBV15 and TRBJ2-7; possible D gene TRBD1, 6 bases. The material sequenced was tumor tissue, taken from a patient who underwent chemoradiotherapy. CDR3 residues: CATSPRDNLYEQYF. The CDR3 bases are TGTGCCACCAGCCCCCGGGACAACCTCTACGAGCAGTACTTC.